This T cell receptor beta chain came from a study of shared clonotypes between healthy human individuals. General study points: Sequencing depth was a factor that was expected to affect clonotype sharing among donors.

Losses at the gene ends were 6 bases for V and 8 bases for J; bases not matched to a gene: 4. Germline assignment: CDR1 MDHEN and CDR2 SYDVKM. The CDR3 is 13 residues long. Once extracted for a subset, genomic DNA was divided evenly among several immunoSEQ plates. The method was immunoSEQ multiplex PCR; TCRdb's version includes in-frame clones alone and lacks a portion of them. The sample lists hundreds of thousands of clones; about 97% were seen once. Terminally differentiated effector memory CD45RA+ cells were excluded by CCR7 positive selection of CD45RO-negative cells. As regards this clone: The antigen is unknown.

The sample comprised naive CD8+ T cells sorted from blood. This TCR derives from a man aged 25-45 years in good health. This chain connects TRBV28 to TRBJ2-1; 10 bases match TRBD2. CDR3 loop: CASSLAGGYEQFF. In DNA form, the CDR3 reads TGTGCCAGCAGCTTAGCGGGAGGATATGAGCAGTTCTTC.